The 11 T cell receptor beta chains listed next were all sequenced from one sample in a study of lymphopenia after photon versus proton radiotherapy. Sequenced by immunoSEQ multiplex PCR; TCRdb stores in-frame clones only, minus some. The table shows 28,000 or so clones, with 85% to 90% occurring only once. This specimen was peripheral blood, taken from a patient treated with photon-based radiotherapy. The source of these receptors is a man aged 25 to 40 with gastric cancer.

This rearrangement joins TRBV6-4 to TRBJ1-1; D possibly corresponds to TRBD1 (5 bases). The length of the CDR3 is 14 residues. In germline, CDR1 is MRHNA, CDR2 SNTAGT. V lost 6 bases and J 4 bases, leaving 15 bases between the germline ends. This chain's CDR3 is CASRPEGSTTEAFF. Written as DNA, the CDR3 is TGTGCCAGCAGACCCGAGGGGTCGACCACTGAAGCTTTCTTT.

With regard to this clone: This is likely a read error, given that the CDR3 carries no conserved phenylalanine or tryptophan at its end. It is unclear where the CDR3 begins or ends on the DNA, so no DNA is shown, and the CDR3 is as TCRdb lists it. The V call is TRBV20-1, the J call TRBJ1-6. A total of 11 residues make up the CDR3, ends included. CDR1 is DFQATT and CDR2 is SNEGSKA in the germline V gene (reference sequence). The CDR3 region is CSAGDRGAVLL.

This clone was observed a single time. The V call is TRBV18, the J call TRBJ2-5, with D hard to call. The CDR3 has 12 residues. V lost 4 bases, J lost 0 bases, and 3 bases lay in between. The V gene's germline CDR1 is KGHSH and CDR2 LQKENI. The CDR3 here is CASSLDQETQYF. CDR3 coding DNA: TGTGCCAGCTCACTGGACCAAGAGACCCAGTACTTC.

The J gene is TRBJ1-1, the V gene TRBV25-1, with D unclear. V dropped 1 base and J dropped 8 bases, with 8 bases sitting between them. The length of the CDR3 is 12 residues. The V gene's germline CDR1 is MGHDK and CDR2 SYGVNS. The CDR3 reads CASSELGSEAFF. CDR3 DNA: TGTGCCAGCAGTGAATTGGGCAGCGAAGCTTTCTTT.

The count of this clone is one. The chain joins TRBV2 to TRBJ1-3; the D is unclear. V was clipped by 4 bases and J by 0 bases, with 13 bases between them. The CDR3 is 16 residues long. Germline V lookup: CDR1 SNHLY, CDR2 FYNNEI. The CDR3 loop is CASSVEDGSSGNTIYF. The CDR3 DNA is TGTGCCAGCAGTGTGGAGGACGGGAGCTCTGGAAACACCATATATTTT.

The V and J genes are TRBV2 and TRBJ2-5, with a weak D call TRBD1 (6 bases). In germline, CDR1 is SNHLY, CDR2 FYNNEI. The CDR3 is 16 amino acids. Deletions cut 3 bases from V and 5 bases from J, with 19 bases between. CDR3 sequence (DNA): TGTGCCAGCAGTGATTGGTCGGCAGGGGCTGAGGAGACCCAGTACTTC. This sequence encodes CASSDWSAGAEETQYF. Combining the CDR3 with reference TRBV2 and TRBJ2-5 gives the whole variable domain EPEVTQTPSHQVTQMGQEVILRCVPISNHLYFYWYRQILGQKVEFLVSFYNNEISEKSEIFDDQFSVERPDGSNFTLKIRSTKLEDSAMYFCASSDWSAGAEETQYFGPGTRLLVL.

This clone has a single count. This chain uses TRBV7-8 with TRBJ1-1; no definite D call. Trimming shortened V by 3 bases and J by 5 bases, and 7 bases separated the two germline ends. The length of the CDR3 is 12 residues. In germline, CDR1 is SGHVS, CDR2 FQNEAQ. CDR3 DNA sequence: TGTGCCAGCAGCTTTGGAGAGACTGAAGCTTTCTTT. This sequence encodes CASSFGETEAFF.

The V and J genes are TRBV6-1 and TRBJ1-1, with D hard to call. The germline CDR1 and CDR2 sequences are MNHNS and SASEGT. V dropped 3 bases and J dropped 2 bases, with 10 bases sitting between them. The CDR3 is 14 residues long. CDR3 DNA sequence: TGTGCCAGCAGTGACTACAGCGGCAACACTGAAGCTTTCTTT. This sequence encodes CASSDYSGNTEAFF.

The CDR3 loop is CASLQGAGNIDEQFF. The CDR3 region has the DNA TGTGCCAGCTTGCAAGGAGCGGGAAATATCGATGAGCAGTTCTTC. The genes are TRBV28 and TRBJ2-1; 7 nucleotides match TRBD2. Germline CDR1 and CDR2: MDHEN and SYDVKM. The ends lost 8 bases at V and 8 bases at J; junction bases unmatched: 15. This CDR3 is 15 amino acids long.

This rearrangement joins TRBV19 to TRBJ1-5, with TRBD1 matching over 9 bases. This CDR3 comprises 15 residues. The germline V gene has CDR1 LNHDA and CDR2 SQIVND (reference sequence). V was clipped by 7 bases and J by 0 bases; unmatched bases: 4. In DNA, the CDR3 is TGTGCCAGTAACGACAGGGGGTATAGCAATCAGCCCCAGCATTTT. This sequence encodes CASNDRGYSNQPQHF.

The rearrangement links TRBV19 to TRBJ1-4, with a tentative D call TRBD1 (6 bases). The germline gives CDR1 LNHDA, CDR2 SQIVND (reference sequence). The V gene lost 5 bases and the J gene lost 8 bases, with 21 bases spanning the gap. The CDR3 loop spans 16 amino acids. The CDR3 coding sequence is TGTGCCAGTAGTGCCCTCGGGGGGCCCAACGGCGAAAAACTGTTTTTT. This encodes CASSALGGPNGEKLFF.